A selection of T cell receptor beta chains follows, all from one sample in a study of blood T cell repertoires in COVID-19. Profiled with immunoSEQ multiplex PCR; TCRdb holds only in-frame clones, not every one. Counted here are about 230,000 clones, about nine tenths occurring once; the ten biggest clones make up roughly 4%. The sample taken for sequencing was PBMCs or T cells enriched from blood (not recorded which). The origin of the receptors is a woman aged 25 to 39 with acute COVID-19. The CDR3 runs from the conserved cysteine through the conserved F or W. The D gene is left open where the match is weak. A clone size is listed for some rows: how often the clone was seen (once, few, many), or a class if it is expanded.

clone_size	d_call	v_call	j_call	cdr3_length	cdr3_aa	cdr3_nt
.	TRBD2	TRBV27	TRBJ2-7	15	CASSLGLAGIYEQYF	TGTGCCAGCAGTTTAGGACTAGCGGGGATCTACGAGCAGTACTTC
.	.	TRBV30	TRBJ1-1	16	CAWSVIWAGTNTEAFF	TGTGCCTGGAGTGTAATCTGGGCCGGGACTAACACTGAAGCTTTCTTT
few	.	TRBV27	TRBJ1-2	17	CASSLVGGVKANYGYTF	TGTGCCAGCAGTTTAGTAGGAGGGGTCAAAGCTAACTATGGCTACACCTTC
.	.	TRBV6-2/TRBV6-3	TRBJ2-7	11	CASSYLYEQYF	TGTGCCAGCAGTTACCTCTACGAGCAGTACTTC
.	TRBD2	TRBV10-3	TRBJ2-3	14	CATNLAGSPDTQYF	TGTGCCACTAATCTAGCGGGGTCACCAGATACGCAGTATTTT
.	.	TRBV18	TRBJ1-6	18	CASSPARPDSWSNSPLHF	TGTGCCAGCTCACCGGCCCGCCCGGACAGCTGGTCAAATTCACCCCTCCACTTT
once	TRBD1	TRBV2	TRBJ1-1	14	CASIQGEGNTEAFF	TGTGCCAGCATTCAGGGGGAAGGGAACACTGAAGCTTTCTTT
once	TRBD2	TRBV5-4	TRBJ2-5	15	CASSSSGGAPETQYF	TGTGCCAGCAGCTCTAGCGGGGGGGCCCCAGAGACCCAGTACTTC
few	TRBD2	TRBV7-2	TRBJ2-3	15	CASSYPGLAGGSQYF	TGTGCCAGCAGCTATCCGGGACTAGCGGGGGGGTCGCAGTATTTT
once	TRBD1	TRBV7-6	TRBJ1-4	15	CASSKTGTGEEKLFF	TGTGCCAGCAGCAAAACCGGGACAGGGGAAGAAAAACTGTTTTTT
.	.	TRBV7-8	TRBJ1-6	15	CASSLVRTFDSPLHF	TGTGCCAGCAGCTTAGTGCGGACTTTCGATTCACCCCTCCACTTT
.	TRBD2	TRBV2	TRBJ2-5	17	CASSRTALAGGQQTQYF	TGTGCCAGCAGCCGCACCGCCCTAGCGGGGGGGCAGCAGACCCAGTACTTC
.	TRBD1	TRBV18	TRBJ2-3	14	CASSPTGSTDTQYF	TGTGCCAGCTCACCGACAGGGTCCACAGATACGCAGTATTTT
.	.	TRBV29-1	TRBJ2-1	17	CSVEGPLTLEAYNEQFF	TGCAGCGTTGAAGGCCCCCTGACTCTGGAAGCCTACAATGAGCAGTTCTTC
.	TRBD1	TRBV27	TRBJ1-2	15	CASSPRGESSYGYTF	TGTGCCAGCAGTCCCAGGGGGGAGAGTAGCTATGGCTACACCTTC
.	.	TRBV6-1	TRBJ1-2	15	CASSEGDFVNYGYTF	TGTGCCAGCAGTGAGGGGGACTTTGTTAACTATGGCTACACCTTC
once	TRBD2	TRBV28	TRBJ2-7	19	CASHPMGAGGTPTDYEQYF	TGTGCCAGCCATCCCATGGGAGCGGGGGGAACCCCGACCGACTACGAGCAGTACTTC
.	.	TRBV9	TRBJ1-1	15	CASSVAAGLNTEAFF	TGTGCCAGCAGCGTAGCGGCAGGGCTGAACACTGAAGCTTTCTTT